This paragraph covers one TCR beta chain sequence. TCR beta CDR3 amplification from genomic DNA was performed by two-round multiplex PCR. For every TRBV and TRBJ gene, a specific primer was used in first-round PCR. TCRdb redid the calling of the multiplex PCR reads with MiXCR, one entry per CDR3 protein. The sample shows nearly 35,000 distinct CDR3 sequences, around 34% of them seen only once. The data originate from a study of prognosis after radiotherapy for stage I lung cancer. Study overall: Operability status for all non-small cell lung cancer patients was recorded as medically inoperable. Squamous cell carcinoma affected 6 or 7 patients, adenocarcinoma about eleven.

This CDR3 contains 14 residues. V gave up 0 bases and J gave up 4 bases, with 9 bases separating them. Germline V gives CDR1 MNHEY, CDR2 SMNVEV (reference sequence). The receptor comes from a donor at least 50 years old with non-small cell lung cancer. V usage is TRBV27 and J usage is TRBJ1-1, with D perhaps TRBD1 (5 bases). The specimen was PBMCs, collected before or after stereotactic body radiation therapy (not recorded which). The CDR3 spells CASSLSGTGTEAFF. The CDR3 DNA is TGTGCCAGCAGTTTATCCGGGACGGGCACTGAAGCTTTCTTT.